A single sample is the source of the 11 T cell receptor beta chains below, sequenced in a study of shared clonotypes between healthy human individuals. TCRdb's table, derived via immunoSEQ multiplex PCR, lists solely in-frame clones and lacks some. The sample includes about 2 million clones, about 95% seen only once; the top ten take 1.2%. It was CD45RO-negative cells, positively selected for CCR7, that made up naive CD8 cells, with terminally differentiated effector memory CD45RA+ cells excluded. The sequencing input was naive CD8+ T cells sorted from blood. These TCRs come from a man younger than 30 in good health.

This chain links TRBV5-6 with TRBJ2-3; 7 bases map to TRBD2. CDR1 and CDR2 (germline): SGHDT, YYEEEE. This CDR3 region has 16 residues. Trimming cost V 0 bases and J 0 bases; bases outside gene matches: 4. The CDR3 sequence: CASSLVGSGSTDTQYF. DNA for the CDR3: TGTGCCAGCAGCTTGGTAGGTAGCGGGAGCACAGATACGCAGTATTTT.

The chain joins TRBV19 to TRBJ2-5; the match to TRBD1 covers 7 bases. The CDR3 runs to 16 residues. Germline trimming cut 4 bases from V and 2 bases from J; bases unmatched to any gene: 10. Germline V gives CDR1 LNHDA, CDR2 SQIVND (reference sequence). For the CDR3, the DNA is TGTGCCAGTAGTAGGGAAGGGGGCTTCCTTCAAGAGACCCAGTACTTC. It is translated as CASSREGGFLQETQYF.

This chain links TRBV19 with TRBJ2-3; D may match TRBD1 or TRBD2 (6 bases each). Germline V gene sequence: CDR1 LNHDA, CDR2 SQIVND (reference sequence). The V end lost 10 bases, the J end lost 2 bases, and 10 bases lay between the germline ends. The CDR3 is 12 amino acids. In nucleotides, the CDR3 is TGTGCCACGGAGGGGGACACAGATACGCAGTATTTT. It translates to CATEGDTDTQYF.

The chain is built from TRBV28 and TRBJ1-1, with a possible D match to TRBD1 (5 bases). Germline CDR1 MDHEN, CDR2 SYDVKM. Trimming cost V 5 bases and J 3 bases, with 25 bases left between them. The CDR3 has 18 residues. The CDR3 here is CASSRGPIGTPADTEAFF. The CDR3 DNA reads TGTGCCAGCAGTCGCGGCCCGATCGGGACCCCTGCGGACACTGAAGCTTTCTTT.

This chain joins TRBV4-3 and TRBJ2-7; 13 bases line up with TRBD2. After removal of 3 bases from V and 7 bases from J, the junction contained 12 bases not matched to a gene. This CDR3 is 17 amino acids long. Germline CDR1 LGHNA, CDR2 YSLEER. CDR3 residues: CASSQDTWTSGGREQYF. The CDR3 coding sequence is TGCGCCAGCAGCCAGGACACCTGGACTAGCGGGGGCCGAGAGCAGTACTTC.

The chain joins TRBV4-1 to TRBJ2-5; either TRBD1 or TRBD2 may supply D (5 bases each). V lost 2 bases and J lost 4, with 11 bases in between. The length of the CDR3 is 14 residues. In germline, CDR1 is MGHRA, CDR2 YSYEKL. This CDR3 is CASSQPEGRETQYF. In DNA, the CDR3 is TGCGCCAGCAGCCAACCCGAGGGGAGAGAGACCCAGTACTTC.

The chain combines TRBV9 with TRBJ2-5, with a weak D call TRBD2 (6 bases). CDR3 length: 17 residues. Germline V gives CDR1 SGDLS, CDR2 YYNGEE. Trimming removed 4 bases at V and 4 bases at J, with 23 bases between. The CDR3 bases are TGTGCCAGCAGCCCCATGGTGAGGGGAGGAAGAGGAGAGACCCAGTACTTC. Its protein product is CASSPMVRGGRGETQYF.

The chain employs TRBV9 and TRBJ2-7, with a weak D call TRBD2 (6 bases). The CDR3 is 16 amino acids. V was pared by 3 bases and J by 2 bases, with 18 bases between. Germline lookup yields CDR1 SGDLS and CDR2 YYNGEE. The CDR3 DNA reads as TGTGCCAGCAGCGCCGGGGACTTGCTCGATACCTACGAGCAGTACTTC. This sequence encodes CASSAGDLLDTYEQYF.

The rearrangement links TRBV6-1 to TRBJ1-6; D remains unclear. The CDR3 consists of 16 residues. Germline V gives CDR1 MNHNS, CDR2 SASEGT. Trimming removed 1 base at V and 2 bases at J, with 9 bases between. The CDR3 DNA reads as TGTGCCAGCAGTGAAGATGGGTACCCCTATAATTCACCCCTCCACTTT. It specifies CASSEDGYPYNSPLHF.

The rearrangement joins TRBV11-3 to TRBJ2-7; a weak D match, TRBD2 (6 bases). CDR1 and CDR2 from the germline V gene are SGHNT and YENEEA. CDR3 length: 14 residues. Between the trimmed V and J ends, which lost 3 bases and 0 bases, there was a span of 9 bases. The CDR3 loop is CASSFMGGSYEQYF. CDR3 coding DNA: TGTGCCAGCAGCTTCATGGGAGGCTCCTACGAGCAGTACTTC.

This clone appeared once. The chain is built from TRBV28 and TRBJ1-1; D unclear. The CDR3 spans 15 residues. V was pared by 5 bases and J by 3 bases, with 16 bases between. The V gene's germline CDR1 is MDHEN and CDR2 SYDVKM. The CDR3 DNA reads TGTGCCAGCAGTCCTCGACGGCCTAAGGACACTGAAGCTTTCTTT. As protein: CASSPRRPKDTEAFF.